The rows below give T cell receptor beta chains drawn from one sample of a study of radiotherapy plus CTLA-4 blockade in lung cancer. Profiling relied on immunoSEQ multiplex PCR, and the TCRdb table lists in-frame clones only, not all of them. This sample carries some 50,000 clones, roughly four fifths of them seen once, and the ten largest clones take 8.3%. Sequenced here: peripheral blood, sampled from a patient treated with radiotherapy plus ipilimumab. The receptors shown here come from a human donor with non-small cell lung cancer who had stable disease on radiotherapy plus ipilimumab. Both conserved end residues are part of each CDR3. D genes are given only for firm matches. Some rows have no size entry. The others give once, few or many, or a class for an expanded clone.

J gene: TRBJ1-3; clone size: -; V gene: TRBV27; D gene: -; CDR3 protein: CASSRGSGNTIYF; CDR3 DNA: TGTGCCAGCAGCCGGGGGTCTGGAAACACCATATATTTT
J gene: TRBJ1-5; clone size: -; V gene: TRBV18; D gene: -; CDR3 protein: CASSPGVTNQPQHF; CDR3 DNA: TGTGCCAGCTCACCAGGGGTTACTAATCAGCCCCAGCATTTT
J gene: TRBJ2-1; clone size: -; V gene: TRBV7-2; D gene: TRBD1; CDR3 protein: CASSARDRVEIEQFF; CDR3 DNA: TGTGCCAGCAGCGCCCGGGACAGGGTAGAGATTGAGCAGTTCTTC
J gene: TRBJ2-1; clone size: -; V gene: TRBV7-2; D gene: -; CDR3 protein: CASSLAGARYNEQFF; CDR3 DNA: TGTGCCAGCAGCTTAGCTGGGGCCAGATACAATGAGCAGTTCTTC
J gene: TRBJ1-2; clone size: once; V gene: TRBV5-1; D gene: TRBD1; CDR3 protein: CASSPDRGLDGYTF; CDR3 DNA: TGCGCCAGCAGCCCGGACAGGGGGCTCGATGGCTACACCTTC
J gene: TRBJ2-1; clone size: -; V gene: TRBV10-3; D gene: -; CDR3 protein: CAISERDQRANEQFF; CDR3 DNA: TGTGCCATCAGTGAAAGGGACCAAAGGGCCAATGAGCAGTTCTTC
J gene: TRBJ1-2; clone size: -; V gene: TRBV28; D gene: TRBD1; CDR3 protein: CASTTDRDGYTF; CDR3 DNA: TGTGCCAGCACTACGGACAGGGACGGCTACACCTTC
J gene: TRBJ2-5; clone size: -; V gene: TRBV20-1; D gene: -; CDR3 protein: CSARGQETQYF; CDR3 DNA: TGCAGTGCTAGGGGTCAAGAGACCCAGTACTTC
J gene: TRBJ1-1; clone size: -; V gene: TRBV6-1; D gene: -; CDR3 protein: CASSVYPPSLPTLLNPEAFF; CDR3 DNA: TGTGCCAGCAGTGTATACCCCCCATCGCTTCCAACCCTACTTAACCCTGAAGCTTTCTTT
J gene: TRBJ1-5; clone size: -; V gene: TRBV19; D gene: -; CDR3 protein: CASRVGYSNQPQHF; CDR3 DNA: TGTGCCAGTAGGGTAGGATATAGCAATCAGCCCCAGCATTTT
J gene: TRBJ2-1; clone size: -; V gene: TRBV19; D gene: -; CDR3 protein: CASSKISGHNEQFF; CDR3 DNA: TGTGCCAGTAGCAAAATTTCGGGGCACAATGAGCAGTTCTTC
J gene: TRBJ1-2; clone size: few; V gene: TRBV5-4; D gene: TRBD1; CDR3 protein: CASSQDPQGAQNYGYTF; CDR3 DNA: TGCGCCAGCAGCCAAGACCCCCAGGGGGCTCAGAACTATGGCTACACCTTC
J gene: TRBJ1-5; clone size: once; V gene: TRBV4-2; D gene: -; CDR3 protein: CASSQGTRTNNQPQHF; CDR3 DNA: TGTGCCAGCAGCCAAGGGACAAGGACAAACAATCAGCCCCAGCATTTT
J gene: TRBJ1-1; clone size: -; V gene: TRBV10-3; D gene: -; CDR3 protein: CAISRLRGEGTEAFF; CDR3 DNA: TGTGCCATCAGCCGCCTGAGGGGAGAGGGCACTGAAGCTTTCTTT
J gene: TRBJ1-1; clone size: -; V gene: TRBV4-3; D gene: -; CDR3 protein: CASSLQGGNTEAFF; CDR3 DNA: TGCGCCAGCAGCCTACAGGGAGGGAACACTGAAGCTTTCTTT
J gene: TRBJ2-1; clone size: -; V gene: TRBV19; D gene: -; CDR3 protein: CASSARGWGNEQFF; CDR3 DNA: TGTGCCAGTAGTGCCAGGGGATGGGGCAATGAGCAGTTCTTC
J gene: TRBJ1-2; clone size: once; V gene: TRBV5-1; D gene: -; CDR3 protein: CASSHGLSGYTF; CDR3 DNA: TGCGCCAGCAGCCACGGACTCTCAGGCTACACCTTC
J gene: TRBJ2-1; clone size: -; V gene: TRBV10-1; D gene: -; CDR3 protein: CASSAPGRFDEQFF; CDR3 DNA: TGCGCCAGCAGTGCGCCCGGTCGGTTTGATGAGCAGTTCTTC
J gene: TRBJ1-5; clone size: -; V gene: TRBV6-5; D gene: TRBD1; CDR3 protein: CASRHTGGSNQPQHF; CDR3 DNA: TGTGCCAGCAGACACACAGGGGGTAGCAATCAGCCCCAGCATTTT
J gene: TRBJ2-4; clone size: -; V gene: TRBV6-6; D gene: -; CDR3 protein: CASSYVQGVPKNIQYF; CDR3 DNA: TGTGCCAGCAGTTACGTGCAAGGGGTTCCCAAAAACATTCAGTACTTC
J gene: TRBJ1-5; clone size: -; V gene: TRBV27; D gene: -; CDR3 protein: CASSSFGRGTRNQPQHF; CDR3 DNA: TGTGCCAGCAGTTCGTTCGGGAGGGGTACTCGCAATCAGCCCCAGCATTTT
J gene: TRBJ1-2; clone size: -; V gene: TRBV28; D gene: -; CDR3 protein: CASSSRPWAPSTVANYGYTF; CDR3 DNA: TGTGCCAGCAGCTCACGGCCATGGGCCCCGTCGACAGTAGCTAACTATGGCTACACCTTC
J gene: TRBJ1-3; clone size: -; V gene: TRBV6-1; D gene: TRBD1; CDR3 protein: CASSESAGGRRNTIYF; CDR3 DNA: TGTGCCAGCAGTGAATCAGCAGGGGGCAGAAGAAACACCATATATTTT
J gene: TRBJ1-1; clone size: -; V gene: TRBV6-1; D gene: -; CDR3 protein: CASSEARGGTEAFF; CDR3 DNA: TGTGCCAGCAGTGAAGCGCGGGGGGGTACTGAAGCTTTCTTT
J gene: TRBJ1-2; clone size: -; V gene: TRBV11-2; D gene: TRBD1; CDR3 protein: CASSYRDSGFWSYGYTF; CDR3 DNA: TGTGCCAGCAGCTACCGGGACAGTGGGTTCTGGAGCTATGGCTACACCTTC
J gene: TRBJ1-1; clone size: -; V gene: TRBV5-5; D gene: -; CDR3 protein: CASSLSTNTEAFF; CDR3 DNA: TGTGCCAGCAGCTTGTCCACGAACACTGAAGCTTTCTTT
J gene: TRBJ1-4; clone size: -; V gene: TRBV2; D gene: TRBD1; CDR3 protein: CASSETSTGEYTTNEKLFF; CDR3 DNA: TGTGCCAGCAGTGAGACCTCGACAGGGGAATATACAACTAATGAAAAACTGTTTTTT
J gene: TRBJ2-2; clone size: -; V gene: TRBV7-9; D gene: -; CDR3 protein: CASSLEGGGLQELFF; CDR3 DNA: TGTGCCAGCAGCTTAGAGGGTGGCGGGCTGCAGGAGCTGTTTTTT
J gene: TRBJ2-5; clone size: -; V gene: TRBV7-3; D gene: -; CDR3 protein: CASSLRGRETQYF; CDR3 DNA: TGTGCCAGCAGCTTACGGGGGCGAGAGACCCAGTACTTC
J gene: TRBJ2-5; clone size: -; V gene: TRBV5-1; D gene: TRBD2; CDR3 protein: CASRGLAGLETQYF; CDR3 DNA: TGCGCCAGCAGAGGACTAGCGGGGTTAGAGACCCAGTACTTC
J gene: TRBJ1-2; clone size: -; V gene: TRBV6-1; D gene: -; CDR3 protein: CASSEARVGGYTF; CDR3 DNA: TGTGCCAGCAGTGAAGCCAGGGTTGGTGGCTACACCTTC
J gene: TRBJ1-2; clone size: -; V gene: TRBV6-5; D gene: TRBD1; CDR3 protein: CASSEGTGSYGYTF; CDR3 DNA: TGTGCCAGCAGTGAAGGGACAGGGAGCTATGGCTACACCTTC
J gene: TRBJ1-2; clone size: -; V gene: TRBV7-9; D gene: TRBD1; CDR3 protein: CASSPNTGGAVGGYTF; CDR3 DNA: TGTGCCAGCAGCCCCAACACAGGGGGCGCCGTTGGTGGCTACACCTTC
J gene: TRBJ1-6; clone size: few; V gene: TRBV6-5; D gene: TRBD1; CDR3 protein: CASSPDRVYSPLHF; CDR3 DNA: TGTGCCAGCAGCCCGGACAGGGTGTATTCACCCCTCCACTTT
J gene: TRBJ1-1; clone size: -; V gene: TRBV7-8; D gene: TRBD1; CDR3 protein: CASSSRQGALRVGQAFF; CDR3 DNA: TGTGCCAGCAGCTCCCGACAGGGGGCCCTCCGGGTAGGCCAAGCTTTCTTT
J gene: TRBJ1-2; clone size: -; V gene: TRBV29-1; D gene: -; CDR3 protein: CSVEDGAGYGYTF; CDR3 DNA: TGCAGCGTTGAAGATGGCGCAGGTTATGGCTACACCTTC
J gene: TRBJ2-2; clone size: few; V gene: TRBV5-1; D gene: TRBD2; CDR3 protein: CASDPSGGGTGELFF; CDR3 DNA: TGCGCCAGCGACCCTAGCGGGGGCGGGACCGGGGAGCTGTTTTTT
J gene: TRBJ1-2; clone size: -; V gene: TRBV27; D gene: TRBD1; CDR3 protein: CASSVGTGNGYTF; CDR3 DNA: TGTGCCAGCAGTGTCGGGACAGGGAATGGCTACACCTTC
J gene: TRBJ2-2; clone size: -; V gene: TRBV7-9; D gene: -; CDR3 protein: CASSPQTANTGELFF; CDR3 DNA: TGTGCCAGCAGCCCGCAAACGGCGAACACCGGGGAGCTGTTTTTT
J gene: TRBJ2-1; clone size: -; V gene: TRBV7-2; D gene: -; CDR3 protein: CASSLEQANNEQFF; CDR3 DNA: TGTGCCAGCAGCTTAGAACAGGCGAACAATGAGCAGTTCTTC
J gene: TRBJ1-3; clone size: -; V gene: TRBV11-3; D gene: TRBD1; CDR3 protein: CASSPGQGPGNTIYF; CDR3 DNA: TGTGCCAGCAGCCCGGGACAGGGGCCTGGAAACACCATATATTTT
J gene: TRBJ2-1; clone size: once; V gene: TRBV14; D gene: TRBD2; CDR3 protein: CASSPVGLAGYNEQFF; CDR3 DNA: TGTGCCAGCAGCCCAGTGGGCCTAGCGGGGTACAATGAGCAGTTCTTC
J gene: TRBJ2-7; clone size: -; V gene: TRBV29-1; D gene: -; CDR3 protein: CSVAQSYEQYF; CDR3 DNA: TGCAGCGTTGCCCAGTCCTACGAGCAGTACTTC
J gene: TRBJ2-1; clone size: -; V gene: TRBV19; D gene: -; CDR3 protein: CASSLTGKSSYNEQFF; CDR3 DNA: TGTGCCAGTAGTCTTACAGGCAAGAGCTCCTACAATGAGCAGTTCTTC
J gene: TRBJ1-1; clone size: -; V gene: TRBV28; D gene: -; CDR3 protein: CASSSEGGIWTEAFF; CDR3 DNA: TGTGCCAGCAGCTCCGAAGGGGGAATTTGGACTGAAGCTTTCTTT
J gene: TRBJ2-2; clone size: -; V gene: TRBV4-1; D gene: -; CDR3 protein: CASSQEPFTSTGELFF; CDR3 DNA: TGCGCCAGCAGCCAAGAGCCCTTTACGAGCACCGGGGAGCTGTTTTTT
J gene: TRBJ1-5; clone size: few; V gene: TRBV5-5; D gene: -; CDR3 protein: CASSWTGGNQPQHF; CDR3 DNA: TGTGCCAGCAGCTGGACCGGGGGCAATCAGCCCCAGCATTTT
J gene: TRBJ1-1; clone size: -; V gene: TRBV2; D gene: -; CDR3 protein: CASRDSNTEAFF; CDR3 DNA: TGTGCCAGCAGAGACAGCAACACTGAAGCTTTCTTT
J gene: TRBJ1-2; clone size: -; V gene: TRBV5-6; D gene: -; CDR3 protein: CASSLGSAGPYGYTF; CDR3 DNA: TGTGCCAGCAGCTTGGGGAGCGCGGGACCGTATGGCTACACCTTC
J gene: TRBJ1-5; clone size: -; V gene: TRBV6-5; D gene: -; CDR3 protein: CASSYSSAEQHF; CDR3 DNA: TGTGCCAGCAGTTACTCGTCCGCGGAACAGCATTTT
J gene: TRBJ1-1; clone size: -; V gene: TRBV10-1; D gene: -; CDR3 protein: CASSDRTGPEAFF; CDR3 DNA: TGCGCCAGCAGTGATAGAACGGGGCCTGAAGCTTTCTTT
J gene: TRBJ2-1; clone size: -; V gene: TRBV27; D gene: TRBD1; CDR3 protein: CASSSRTGVNNEQFF; CDR3 DNA: TGTGCCAGCAGTTCACGAACAGGGGTAAACAATGAGCAGTTCTTC
J gene: TRBJ1-2; clone size: -; V gene: TRBV6-1; D gene: TRBD1; CDR3 protein: CASSAGGPTYGYTF; CDR3 DNA: TGTGCCAGCAGTGCAGGGGGACCAACCTATGGCTACACCTTC
J gene: TRBJ1-4; clone size: -; V gene: TRBV4-1; D gene: -; CDR3 protein: CASSQDERRNEKLFF; CDR3 DNA: TGCGCCAGCAGCCAAGACGAACGGAGGAATGAAAAACTGTTTTTT
J gene: TRBJ1-2; clone size: -; V gene: TRBV10-3; D gene: -; CDR3 protein: CARSEGFGYGYTF; CDR3 DNA: TGTGCCAGGTCTGAAGGGTTTGGGTATGGCTACACCTTC
J gene: TRBJ1-5; clone size: -; V gene: TRBV19; D gene: -; CDR3 protein: CASSMGPRQPQHF; CDR3 DNA: TGTGCCAGTAGTATGGGCCCGAGACAGCCCCAGCATTTT
J gene: TRBJ2-7; clone size: -; V gene: TRBV2; D gene: -; CDR3 protein: CASSDRGAYEQYF; CDR3 DNA: TGTGCCAGCAGTGACAGGGGGGCCTACGAGCAGTACTTC
J gene: TRBJ2-3; clone size: -; V gene: TRBV19; D gene: -; CDR3 protein: CASSMVPDTQYF; CDR3 DNA: TGTGCCAGTAGTATGGTACCGGATACGCAGTATTTT
J gene: TRBJ1-4; clone size: -; V gene: TRBV2; D gene: TRBD1; CDR3 protein: CASRTGVAMAGKEKLFF; CDR3 DNA: TGTGCCAGCAGGACAGGGGTCGCAATGGCTGGGAAAGAAAAACTGTTTTTT